This T cell receptor beta chain emerged from a study of metastatic and nonmetastatic thyroid tumors. Study as a whole: Comparison of repertoires was carried out across blood and tumor or nodule tissue from malignant and benign thyroid patients. General study results and limits: Across blood and tumor, TCR beta diversity in malignant thyroid tumors was reportedly significantly higher than in benign nodules.

Every patient was untreated before thyroid surgery. Authors' data handling: CDR3 was compared across clinicopathological groups, and the resulting differences were used to build a distant-metastasis classifier for papillary thyroid cancer. TCRdb re-processed the PCR reads through MiXCR. TCRdb assigned the V and J calls; the authors' analysis was not used. This sample yields over 25,000 clones, of which 3.5% to 5% are seen a single time; around 20% belongs to the top ten. CDR3 length: 13 residues. The V gene's germline CDR1 is SNHLY and CDR2 FYNNEI. This clone is deemed medium-sized. Its antigen is undetermined. At one end the junction does not follow the germline gene, possibly because of a read error.

V gene TRBV2 combines with J gene TRBJ1-2; 9 nucleotides agree with TRBD1. The specimen sequenced was blood. The receptor's source is a female donor with papillary thyroid cancer or a benign thyroid nodule (not recorded which). Some clones in this sample may be carry-over from other donors' samples. The chain's CDR3 is CASSGGGTGQGRF. DNA of the CDR3: TGTGCCAGCAGTGGGGGAGGGACAGGGCAGGGCCGCTTC.